The 26 T cell receptor beta chains listed next were all sequenced from one sample in a study of cytomegalovirus exposure and HLA in healthy donors. A multiplex PCR was run with 60 Vbeta primers and 13 Jbeta primers. The table came from immunoSEQ multiplex PCR; TCRdb's copy has only in-frame clones and leaves some out. This table has roughly 100,000 clones, around 73% appearing once. The sequencing input was PBMCs. The receptors were sampled from a man in his thirties or forties in good health and CMV-seronegative.

V and J are TRBV18 and TRBJ2-7, with D hard to call. V lost 4 bases and J 3 bases, leaving 4 bases between the germline ends. The CDR3 consists of 11 residues. The germline gives CDR1 KGHSH, CDR2 LQKENI. The CDR3 sequence: CASSLDYEQYF. CDR3 nucleotide sequence: TGTGCCAGCTCACTAGACTACGAGCAGTACTTC.

The V gene is TRBV19, the J gene TRBJ2-3; possible D gene TRBD1, 5 bases. V gave up 8 bases and J gave up 2 bases, with 11 bases separating them. This CDR3 has 13 amino acids. The germline V gene encodes CDR1 LNHDA and CDR2 SQIVND (reference sequence). CDR3 protein: CASWAGPTDTQYF. The CDR3, as DNA: TGTGCCAGTTGGGCAGGGCCCACAGATACGCAGTATTTT.

The chain uses TRBV6-5 and TRBJ1-1; TRBD1 agrees at 9 bases. The CDR3 contains 14 residues. Germline V gives CDR1 MNHEY, CDR2 SVGAGI. The ends lost 6 bases at V and 10 bases at J; junction bases unmatched: 12. The DNA for the CDR3 is TGTGCCAGCAGAAGACAACAGGGGGCCGGGGGAGCTTTCTTT. It specifies CASRRQQGAGGAFF.

The chain is built from TRBV28 and TRBJ1-1, with TRBD1 identical over 7 bases. V shed 7 bases and J 5 bases; nucleotides not matched to a gene: 10. Germline values: CDR1 MDHEN, CDR2 SYDVKM. CDR3 length: 14 residues. The DNA for the CDR3 is TGTGCCAGCACCTCAGAGGGGGCGAGGACTGAAGCTTTCTTT. Its translation is CASTSEGARTEAFF.

The CDR3 DNA follows: TGTGCCAGTAGTATTCGTGACCGGAGTGGGGAGACCCAGTACTTC. Protein: CASSIRDRSGETQYF. V is TRBV19 and J is TRBJ2-5; D gene unclear. Germline V gene sequence: CDR1 LNHDA, CDR2 SQIVND (reference sequence). This CDR3 comprises 15 residues. V lost 3 bases to trimming and J lost 5 bases, with 16 bases between them.

The rearrangement uses TRBV4-1 and TRBJ1-1; D not certain. There are 15 residues in the CDR3. Per germline, CDR1 MGHRA and CDR2 YSYEKL. V lost 4 bases, J lost 0 bases, and 12 bases lay in between. The CDR3 bases are TGCGCCAGCAGCCGGAACGGACTCCTGAACACTGAAGCTTTCTTT. Translation: CASSRNGLLNTEAFF.

This clone has more than one count but fewer than ten. The genes are TRBV2 and TRBJ2-3, with 9 positions matching TRBD1. This CDR3 spans 17 amino acids. The ends lost 6 bases at V and 3 bases at J; junction bases unmatched: 13. The germline CDR1 and CDR2 sequences are SNHLY and FYNNEI. Written as DNA, the CDR3 is TGTGCCAGCAGCCAGAACCCGGACAGGGGAAGTACAGATACGCAGTATTTT. Translation: CASSQNPDRGSTDTQYF.

The chain recombines TRBV5-4 with TRBJ1-6; maybe TRBD1 (5 bases). CDR3 length: 15 amino acids. Germline V gives CDR1 SGHNT, CDR2 YYREEE (reference sequence). Trimming took off 1 base at V and 7 bases at J, with 12 bases between the two ends. The CDR3 DNA is TGTGCCAGCAGCTTGATGCAGGGTAGCAATTCACCCCTCCACTTT. This translates into CASSLMQGSNSPLHF. The whole variable domain, filled in from reference TRBV5-4 and TRBJ1-6, reads ETGVTQSPTHLIKTRGQQVTLRCSSQSGHNTVSWYQQALGQGPQFIFQYYREEENGRGNFPPRFSGLQFPNYSSELNVNALELDDSALYLCASSLMQGSNSPLHFGNGTRLTVT.

This chain connects TRBV7-2 to TRBJ2-3; 10 nucleotides agree with TRBD2. Germline V gene sequence: CDR1 SGHTA, CDR2 FQGNSA. V dropped 5 bases and J dropped 1; count of bases not matched to a gene: 6. This CDR3 contains 16 residues. The CDR3 region has the DNA TGTGCCAGCAGCAGGGGACTAGCGTTTGGCACAGATACGCAGTATTTT. Its translation: CASSRGLAFGTDTQYF.

The gene calls are TRBV28 and TRBJ2-3; a possible D gene is TRBD2 (6 bases). V lost 7 bases to trimming and J lost 2 bases, with 19 bases between them. Per the germline V gene, CDR1 is MDHEN and CDR2 is SYDVKM. The CDR3 loop spans 16 amino acids. The CDR3 nucleotides read TGTGCCAGCACACGACGGGGGAAAACCCTCACAGATACGCAGTATTTT. Protein: CASTRRGKTLTDTQYF.

This CDR3 reads CASSSGTGVPSGNTIYF. The DNA for the CDR3 is TGCGCCAGCAGCTCCGGGACAGGGGTCCCCTCTGGAAACACCATATATTTT. The genes are TRBV5-1 and TRBJ1-3; 10 nucleotides align to TRBD1. The trim removed 3 bases at V and 0 bases at J, leaving 6 bases unmatched. Germline CDR1 reads SGHRS; CDR2 reads YFSETQ. The CDR3 is made up of 17 amino acids.

This chain joins TRBV5-4 and TRBJ2-2; no firm D call. CDR1 is SGHNT and CDR2 is YYREEE in the germline V gene (reference sequence). The length of the CDR3 is 14 residues. V was shortened by 4 bases and J by 4 bases, with 11 bases between the two germline ends. The CDR3 reads CASSPEATTGELFF. In nucleotides, the CDR3 is TGTGCCAGCAGCCCTGAGGCCACCACCGGGGAGCTGTTTTTT. Full variable domain (missing parts from reference TRBV5-4 and TRBJ2-2): ETGVTQSPTHLIKTRGQQVTLRCSSQSGHNTVSWYQQALGQGPQFIFQYYREEENGRGNFPPRFSGLQFPNYSSELNVNALELDDSALYLCASSPEATTGELFFGEGSRLTVL.

J is TRBJ2-2 and V is TRBV7-2; D gene ambiguous. Germline V CDR1 and CDR2: SGHTA, FQGNSA. The V gene lost 1 base and the J gene lost 4 bases, with 13 bases spanning the gap. The CDR3 has 16 residues. Written as DNA, the CDR3 is TGTGCCAGCAGCTTAGGAGGCGGTATCTCCACCGGGGAGCTGTTTTTT. Its translation is CASSLGGGISTGELFF. Looking up the rest from reference TRBV7-2 and TRBJ2-2 gives the full variable domain: GAGVSQSPSNKVTEKGKDVELRCDPISGHTALYWYRQSLGQGLEFLIYFQGNSAPDKSGLPSDRFSAERTGGSVSTLTIQRTQQEDSAVYLCASSLGGGISTGELFFGEGSRLTVL.

The chain combines TRBV5-6 with TRBJ2-2; 7 positions match TRBD1. In germline, CDR1 is SGHDT, CDR2 YYEEEE. The CDR3 covers 16 residues. V lost 0 bases, J lost 7 bases, and 9 bases stayed unmatched. The chain's CDR3 is CASSLVVTGLVGELFF. The CDR3 bases are TGTGCCAGCAGCTTGGTGGTGACAGGGTTGGTCGGGGAGCTGTTTTTT.

V is TRBV10-3 and J is TRBJ2-7; perhaps TRBD2 as D (5 bases). Germline CDR1 reads ENHRY; CDR2 reads SYGVKD. The CDR3 spans 15 residues. The ends were cut back, 3 bases at V and 6 bases at J, with 18 bases in the middle. The CDR3 DNA reads as TGTGCCATCAGTGAAATAGTGAACAAGGAGGCCGAGCAGTACTTC. It is translated as CAISEIVNKEAEQYF.

The chain uses TRBV28 and TRBJ2-5, with TRBD1 identical over 7 bases. With V trimmed by 6 bases and J by 1 base, 11 bases remained unmatched. The CDR3 spans 16 residues. Germline CDR1 is MDHEN and CDR2 is SYDVKM. The CDR3 loop is CASSHGVRGPQETQYF. The CDR3 bases are TGTGCCAGCAGCCACGGTGTAAGGGGGCCCCAAGAGACCCAGTACTTC.

This sequence joins TRBV10-3 and TRBJ2-7; D not resolved. V lost 8 bases to trimming and J lost 4 bases, with 12 bases between them. CDR3 length: 12 residues. Germline V CDR1 and CDR2: ENHRY, SYGVKD. The CDR3 spells CAIWSLVYEQYF. Written as DNA, the CDR3 is TGTGCCATCTGGTCCTTAGTTTACGAGCAGTACTTC.

The rearrangement links TRBV5-1 to TRBJ1-1; 8 positions agree with TRBD1. Trimming at V came to 2 bases and at J to 0 bases, leaving 3 bases not matched to a gene. The CDR3 consists of 15 residues. Germline CDR1 reads SGHRS; CDR2 reads YFSETQ. The CDR3 sequence: CASSFGQGMNTEAFF. DNA of the CDR3: TGCGCCAGCAGCTTCGGACAGGGCATGAACACTGAAGCTTTCTTT.

V is TRBV6-1 and J is TRBJ2-7; D is possibly TRBD2 (5 bases). Germline values: CDR1 MNHNS, CDR2 SASEGT. Trimming left V 3 bases short and J 4 bases short, with 10 bases between. This CDR3 contains 13 residues. The CDR3 nucleotides are TGTGCCAGCAGTGAGAGGGAGCAATACGAGCAGTACTTC. Translated, it gives CASSEREQYEQYF.

This chain uses TRBV4-1 with TRBJ2-3, with unresolved D. From germline, CDR1 is MGHRA and CDR2 YSYEKL. The ends were cut back, 4 bases at V and 2 bases at J, with 13 bases in the middle. This CDR3 comprises 15 residues. The CDR3 sequence: CASSLRTEPTDTQYF. CDR3 sequence (DNA): TGCGCCAGCAGCCTACGTACGGAGCCCACAGATACGCAGTATTTT.

The rearrangement links TRBV5-4 to TRBJ2-7, with TRBD2 matching 10 bases. Germline V lookup: CDR1 SGHNT, CDR2 YYREEE (reference sequence). This CDR3 has 18 residues. Trimming took 1 base from V and 5 from J; bases not matched to a gene: 15. CDR3 nucleotide sequence: TGTGCCAGCAGCTTGATCCTAGCGGGGGAGGGGGTGGAAAACGAGCAGTACTTC. Protein: CASSLILAGEGVENEQYF.

V usage is TRBV5-1 and J usage is TRBJ2-1, with unresolved D. The CDR3 is 15 amino acids. V was clipped by 3 bases and J by 0 bases, with 10 bases between them. Germline CDR1 is SGHRS and CDR2 is YFSETQ. CDR3 nucleotide sequence: TGCGCCAGCAGCTCGACGGAGAGCTCCTACAATGAGCAGTTCTTC. It translates to CASSSTESSYNEQFF.

The count of this clone is one. V and J are TRBV15 and TRBJ2-3; TRBD1 might be the D (6 bases). Germline CDR1 is LNHNV and CDR2 is YYDKDF (reference sequence). Between the trimmed V and J ends, which lost 0 bases and 2 bases, there was a span of 15 bases. The CDR3 contains 17 residues. CDR3: CATSREHRDTATDTQYF. For the CDR3, the DNA is TGTGCCACCAGCAGAGAGCATCGGGACACCGCCACAGATACGCAGTATTTT.

The V call is TRBV7-9, the J call TRBJ2-1, with D perhaps TRBD2 (6 bases). CDR1 and CDR2 (germline): SEHNR, FQNEAQ (reference sequence). V lost 5 bases and J lost 6, with 17 bases in between. This CDR3 is built from 15 residues. As DNA, the CDR3 is TGTGCCAGCAGCCTCGGGGGAGCCTTAATCAATGAGCAGTTCTTC. The encoded protein is CASSLGGALINEQFF.

V is TRBV4-3 and J is TRBJ1-2; 7 bases line up with TRBD1. The V and J ends lost 1 base and 4 bases, in that order; junction bases with no gene match: 9. Germline V gene data show CDR1 as LGHNA and CDR2 as YSLEER. CDR3 size: 16 residues. The CDR3 protein is CASSQVLQQGTYGYTF. The CDR3, as DNA: TGCGCCAGCAGCCAAGTCCTCCAACAGGGGACCTATGGCTACACCTTC.

This chain links TRBV7-2 with TRBJ2-7; TRBD1 matches 7 bases. The germline CDR1 and CDR2 sequences are SGHTA and FQGNSA. The V segment lost 5 bases and the J segment 5 bases; nucleotides outside the gene matches: 12. The CDR3 is 15 amino acids. CDR3 region: CASSPPTGNYNEQYF. CDR3 coding DNA: TGTGCCAGCAGCCCACCGACAGGGAATTATAACGAGCAGTACTTC.